This T cell receptor (beta chain) emerged from a study of T cell clonality in common variable immunodeficiency. Broader study findings: CVID patient heterogeneity limited repertoire-clinical complication correlations. Fewer TCRbeta clones were shared among CVID subjects than controls. In common variable immunodeficiency, TCR beta chains reportedly carried fewer deletions and N-nucleotide insertions. Compared with healthy controls, CVID subjects showed increased TCRbeta clonality, mostly in about a third.

CVID meant reduced serum IgG, IgA and/or IgM plus specific antibody deficiency. This CDR3 is built from 15 residues. V lost 5 bases to trimming and J lost 8 bases; unmatched junction nucleotides: 11. Germline assignment: CDR1 SEHNR and CDR2 FQNEAQ (reference sequence). TCRdb's copy holds only in-frame clones and misses some; the assay was immunoSEQ multiplex PCR. This sample carries fewer than 40,000 clones, none of them present only once. This clone was observed at least ten times. The antigen remains undetermined. The sequence runs out 3 residues before the end of the CDR3; the remainder is reconstructed from the germline J gene.

The chain is built from TRBV7-9 and TRBJ1-4; 7 nucleotides line up with TRBD1. The sequence came from a human donor with common variable immunodeficiency. What was sequenced was peripheral blood mononuclear cells. CDR3 DNA (partial): TGTGCCAGCAGCCGTAGTAACAGGGGAGAGGAAAAA. Translated: CASSRSNRGEEK. The entire CDR3 is CASSRSNRGEEKLFF. Full variable domain (missing parts from reference TRBV7-9 and TRBJ1-4): DTGVSQNPRHKITKRGQNVTFRCDPISEHNRLYWYRQTLGQGPEFLTYFQNEAQLEKSRLLSDRFSAERPKGSFSTLEIQRTEQGDSAMYLCASSRSNRGEEKLFFGSGTQLSVL.